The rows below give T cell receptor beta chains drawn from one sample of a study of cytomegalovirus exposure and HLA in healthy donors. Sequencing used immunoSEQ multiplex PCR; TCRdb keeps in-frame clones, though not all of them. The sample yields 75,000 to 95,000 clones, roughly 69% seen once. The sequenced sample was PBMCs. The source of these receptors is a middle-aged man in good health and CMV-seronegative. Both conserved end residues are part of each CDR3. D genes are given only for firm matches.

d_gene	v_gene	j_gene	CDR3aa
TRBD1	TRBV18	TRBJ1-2	CASSPWTGESYGYTF
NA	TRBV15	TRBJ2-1	CATSRDPTGVNNEQFF
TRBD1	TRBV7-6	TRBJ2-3	CASSLVDRVTDTQYF
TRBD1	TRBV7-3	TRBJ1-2	CASSLTSTGRGYTF
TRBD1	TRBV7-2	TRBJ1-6	CASRRQQGASSPLHF
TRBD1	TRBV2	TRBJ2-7	CASSAGQGISYEQYF
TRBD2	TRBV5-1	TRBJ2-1	CASSLLPGLADEQFF
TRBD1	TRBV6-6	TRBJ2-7	CASSRAGTEISYEQYF
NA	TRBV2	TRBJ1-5	CASRGREDQPQHF
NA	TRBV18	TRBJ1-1	CASSPPGGGSSKAFF
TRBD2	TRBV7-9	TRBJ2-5	CASSQAGGYSQETQYF
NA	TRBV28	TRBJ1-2	CASTLSITGLGYGYTF
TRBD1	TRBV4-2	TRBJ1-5	CASSPDRGHQPQHF
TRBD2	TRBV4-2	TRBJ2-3	CASSNRDRGVAGGSTDTQYF
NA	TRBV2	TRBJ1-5	CASAGIYSNQPQHF
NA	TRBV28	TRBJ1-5	CASLNSQGILQPQHF
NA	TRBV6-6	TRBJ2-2	CASSYPRASRTGELFF
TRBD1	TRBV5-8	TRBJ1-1	CASSLGRGTEAFF
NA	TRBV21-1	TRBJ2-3	CASRWGDGTDTQYF
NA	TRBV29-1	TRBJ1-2	CSVEGRGSNYGYTF
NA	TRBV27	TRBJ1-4	CASIRKDATNEKLFF
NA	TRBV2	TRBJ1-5	CASSAVERGTQHF
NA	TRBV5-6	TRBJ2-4	CASSPRGLGKNIQYF
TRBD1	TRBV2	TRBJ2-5	CASRGQQETQYF
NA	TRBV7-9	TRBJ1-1	CASSLGRTEAFF
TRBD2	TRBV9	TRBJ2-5	CASSVSGNGGETQYF
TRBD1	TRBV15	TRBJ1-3	CATSRGDGQAAGNTIYF
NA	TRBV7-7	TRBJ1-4	CASSPLSREKLFF
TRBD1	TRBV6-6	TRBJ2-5	CASSAGTGRETQYF
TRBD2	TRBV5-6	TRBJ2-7	CASSPTLAGAYEQYF
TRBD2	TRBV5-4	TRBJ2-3	CASRRERANIGDTQYF
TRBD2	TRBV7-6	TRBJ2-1	CASSKSGGAPREQFF
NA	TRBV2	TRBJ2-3	CASRRDWVADTQYF
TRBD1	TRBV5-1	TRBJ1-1	CASSSTGGAYTEAFF
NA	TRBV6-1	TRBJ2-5	CASSEGGLGETQYF
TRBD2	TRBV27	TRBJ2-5	CASSLGTSGETQYF